One and the same sample provided the 28 T cell receptor beta chains below, sequenced in a study of T cell repertoires in cytomegalovirus infection. The antigens of these receptors remain unknown. One entry per CDR3 protein results from TCRdb running MiXCR on the reads. Of around 800,000 distinct CDR3 sequences detected, 30% to 35% appear once; the ten largest clones hold 12%. Material: cultured CD8+ T cells from PBMCs, obtained from culture after CMV antigen stimulation. All receptors derive from a human donor in good health (CMV status not recorded). Some clones in this sample may be carry-over from other donors' samples.

This clonotype was seen a few times. The chain is built from TRBV20-1 and TRBJ1-2, with D tentatively TRBD1 (5 bases). V lost 0 bases, J lost 4 bases, and 15 bases lay in between. The CDR3 length is 15 residues. The germline CDR1 and CDR2 sequences are DFQATT and SNEGSKA (reference sequence). The DNA of the CDR3 is TGCAGTGCTAGAGAGGGGTACAGGTCCCTCTATGGCTACACCTTC. This translates into CSAREGYRSLYGYTF.

For this clonotype: Likely a read error: the CDR3 ends without its conserved phenylalanine or tryptophan. The chain links TRBV7-8 to TRBJ1-1, with D perhaps matching TRBD1 (5 bases). Trimming took off 0 bases at V and 5 bases at J, with 13 bases between the two ends. The CDR3 extends over 15 amino acids. Germline V gives CDR1 SGHVS, CDR2 FQNEAQ. In nucleotides, the CDR3 is TGTGCCAGCAGCTTAGCCAGGGACGGTTGGACTGAAGCTTTCCTT. Translated, it gives CASSLARDGWTEAFL.

This clonotype has only a few counts. The chain uses TRBV7-9 and TRBJ2-1; possibly TRBD2 for D (5 bases). V was pared by 2 bases and J by 0 bases, with 14 bases between. Germline V lookup: CDR1 SEHNR, CDR2 FQNEAQ (reference sequence). The CDR3 covers 17 residues. The CDR3 sequence: CASSLPPERSSYNEQFF. CDR3 nucleotides: TGTGCCAGCAGCTTACCCCCCGAGCGGAGCTCCTACAATGAGCAGTTCTTC. The whole variable domain, remainder taken from reference TRBV7-9 and TRBJ2-1, is DTGVSQNPRHKITKRGQNVTFRCDPISEHNRLYWYRQTLGQGPEFLTYFQNEAQLEKSRLLSDRFSAERPKGSFSTLEIQRTEQGDSAMYLCASSLPPERSSYNEQFFGPGTRLTVL.

Regarding this clonotype: One end of the junction fails to match germline, which may point to a read error. The chain uses TRBV6-5 and TRBJ1-1; possibly TRBD1 for D (5 bases). Germline V gene sequence: CDR1 MNHEY, CDR2 SVGAGI. The CDR3 extends over 15 amino acids. The CDR3 DNA is TGTGCCAGCAGTAACTCTGCCCCGGGGGTCACTGAAGCTTTCTTT. Protein product: CASSNSAPGVTEAFF.

This clonotype was seen a handful of times. J is TRBJ2-7 and V is TRBV6-1; tentative D call: TRBD1 (5 bases). The CDR3 has 12 amino acids. Trimming took 5 bases from V and 7 from J, leaving 12 bases between them. The germline V gene encodes CDR1 MNHNS and CDR2 SASEGT. This CDR3 is CASSYAAGEQYV. The CDR3, as DNA: TGTGCCAGCAGTTACGCGGCAGGGGAGCAGTACGTC.

In its sample, this clonotype was seen many times. This chain joins TRBV10-3 and TRBJ1-1, with TRBD1 matching 9 bases. The CDR3 is 14 amino acids. The trim removed 7 bases at V and 1 base at J, leaving 4 bases unmatched. Germline V gene data show CDR1 as ENHRY and CDR2 as SYGVKD. CDR3 nucleotide sequence: TGTGCCATCAACGGACAGGGGCCGAACACTGAAGCTTTCTTT. It yields the protein CAINGQGPNTEAFF.

CDR3 in DNA: TGTGCCAGCAGTTACTCGGACAGGGGACCTACCCGCGAGCAGTACTTC. This translates into CASSYSDRGPTREQYF. The chain employs TRBV6-6 and TRBJ2-7, with TRBD1 matching over 9 bases. This CDR3 is built from 16 residues. Germline V gene data show CDR1 as MNHNY and CDR2 as SVGAGI (reference sequence). With V trimmed by 0 bases and J by 6 bases, 9 bases remained unmatched.

This clonotype was detected many times. The rearrangement joins TRBV6-1 to TRBJ1-1; no reliable D call. The length of the CDR3 is 14 residues. Germline V gene data show CDR1 as MNHNS and CDR2 as SASEGT. Trimming left V 0 bases short and J 3 bases short, with 8 bases between. The CDR3 spells CASSEAGRYTEAFF. The CDR3 coding sequence is TGTGCCAGCAGTGAAGCTGGCAGATACACTGAAGCTTTCTTT.

The rearrangement links TRBV4-3 to TRBJ1-1; TRBD1 might be the D (5 bases). This CDR3 comprises 15 residues. CDR1 LGHNA and CDR2 YSLEER come from the germline V gene. Trimming cost V 4 bases and J 4 bases, with 16 bases left between them. The CDR3 reads CASSPSLGGITEAFF. CDR3 bases: TGCGCCAGCAGCCCCTCCTTGGGGGGAATCACTGAAGCTTTCTTT.

The rearrangement uses TRBV4-1 and TRBJ1-6; 7 bases fit TRBD1. The ends lost 3 bases at V and 4 bases at J; junction bases unmatched: 3. CDR1 is MGHRA, CDR2 YSYEKL, per germline. The CDR3 runs 15 residues. The CDR3 DNA reads as TGCGCCAGCAGCCACGCACAGGGGTATAATTCACCCCTCCACTTT. Translation gives CASSHAQGYNSPLHF.

This clonotype was seen ten or more times. This chain joins TRBV7-2 and TRBJ1-6; D possibly corresponds to TRBD1 (5 bases). Germline V gene data show CDR1 as SGHTA and CDR2 as FQGNSA. The CDR3 totals 13 residues. The germline V and J ends were trimmed by 2 bases and 10 bases, with 9 bases remaining between them. The CDR3: CASSLPRGSPLHF. CDR3 coding DNA: TGTGCCAGCAGCTTACCGCGGGGGTCACCCCTCCACTTT.

The chain joins TRBV7-4 to TRBJ2-1; D may be TRBD1 or TRBD2 (6 bases each). V lost 4 bases to trimming and J lost 4 bases, with 14 bases between them. The length of the CDR3 is 15 residues. The germline gives CDR1 SGHVT, CDR2 SQSDAQ. This chain's CDR3 is CASSSMGGSYNEQFF. DNA for the CDR3: TGTGCCAGCAGCTCTATGGGGGGCAGTTACAATGAGCAGTTCTTC.

Worth noting for this clonotype: A much larger clone is a single base away; this may be a read error. V is TRBV7-6 and J is TRBJ1-1; D is perhaps TRBD1 (5 bases). From germline, CDR1 is SGHVS and CDR2 FNYEAQ. The CDR3 is 14 amino acids. The CDR3 DNA follows: TGTGCCCGCAGCTTAGAGTCAGGGATCACTGAAGCTTTCTTT. Its protein is CARSLESGITEAFF.

The chain joins TRBV19 to TRBJ1-4; no firm D call. The CDR3 covers 15 residues. Germline V gives CDR1 LNHDA, CDR2 SQIVND (reference sequence). V was clipped by 4 bases and J by 8 bases, with 17 bases between them. Here the CDR3 DNA reads TGTGCCAGTAGTAAGATAAGGCCGGGGTACGAAAAACTGTTTTTT. It translates to CASSKIRPGYEKLFF.

This clonotype was counted a few times. This sequence joins TRBV7-9 and TRBJ1-1; no definite D call. The CDR3 spans 14 residues. Per the germline V gene, CDR1 is SEHNR and CDR2 is FQNEAQ (reference sequence). Trimming cost V 3 bases and J 6 bases, with 14 bases left between them. The CDR3 region has the DNA TGTGCCAGCAGCTTGATTTCGTCTTTAGCTGAAGCTTTCTTT. Translation: CASSLISSLAEAFF.

This clonotype was observed once. The V call is TRBV15, the J call TRBJ1-1; tentatively, D is TRBD1 (6 bases). V lost 2 bases to trimming and J lost 1 base, with 11 bases between them. Germline CDR1 reads LNHNV; CDR2 reads YYDKDF (reference sequence). The CDR3 runs 15 residues. CDR3 coding DNA: TGTGCCACCAGCAGAAGGAAGGGGGGGAACACTGAAGCTTTCTTT. Its translation is CATSRRKGGNTEAFF.

The J gene is TRBJ1-1, the V gene TRBV5-8; TRBD1 might be the D (5 bases). Looked up from germline, CDR1 is SGHTS and CDR2 is YDEGEE. The V end lost 4 bases, the J end lost 7 bases, and 11 bases lay between the germline ends. The CDR3 covers 12 residues. The CDR3 loop is CASSGRVGEAFF. DNA for the CDR3: TGTGCCAGCAGCGGCAGGGTCGGTGAAGCTTTCTTT.

Of note for this clonotype: At one boundary the junction diverges from the germline segment, which might be a read error. This chain uses TRBV7-6 with TRBJ2-3; no reliable D call. CDR1 is SGHVS and CDR2 is FNYEAQ in the germline V gene. The CDR3 loop spans 17 amino acids. CDR3 DNA sequence: TGTGCCAACAGCTTAGTTTATGACATCCATGGCACAGATACGCAGTATTTT. This codes for CANSLVYDIHGTDTQYF.

This clonotype was recorded a few times. This chain connects TRBV5-1 to TRBJ2-7; D is ambiguous. V was pared by 3 bases and J by 6 bases, with 13 bases between. This CDR3 comprises 13 residues. Germline CDR1 SGHRS, CDR2 YFSETQ. CDR3 sequence reads: CASSWGTASEQYF. The CDR3 DNA sequence: TGCGCCAGCAGCTGGGGAACAGCTTCCGAGCAGTACTTC.

The chain has TRBV27 and TRBJ1-4, with 7 bases identical to TRBD1. V lost 5 bases to trimming and J lost 8 bases; unmatched junction nucleotides: 8. CDR1 and CDR2 (germline): MNHEY, SMNVEV (reference sequence). The CDR3 is 14 amino acids. The CDR3 loop is CASSTIGTVEKLFF. Here the CDR3 DNA reads TGTGCCAGCAGTACAATCGGGACAGTAGAAAAACTGTTTTTT.

The chain recombines TRBV6-2 or TRBV6-3 with TRBJ2-2, with D hard to call. Germline CDR1 MNHEY, CDR2 SVGEGT. The CDR3 is 15 residues long. V gave up 0 bases and J gave up 4 bases, with 9 bases separating them. The CDR3, as DNA: TGTGCCAGCAGTTACTCCGCTTCCGGCACCGGGGAGCTGTTTTTT. It is translated as CASSYSASGTGELFF.

In its sample, this clonotype was seen a few times. The V gene is TRBV6-1, the J gene TRBJ2-3; TRBD2 matches 8 bases. CDR1 is MNHNS and CDR2 is SASEGT in the germline V gene. This CDR3 has 14 amino acids. The junction had 6 bases not matched to a gene; V was cut back by 8 bases and J by 2 bases. The CDR3 loop is CASALAEHTDTQYF. CDR3 DNA: TGTGCCAGCGCACTAGCGGAGCACACAGATACGCAGTATTTT.

This sequence joins TRBV7-3 and TRBJ2-2, with 7 bases fitting TRBD2. The CDR3 sequence is 17 residues long. Germline CDR1 SGHTA, CDR2 FQGTGA. Trimming at V came to 5 bases and at J to 4 bases, leaving 13 bases not matched to a gene. CDR3 protein: CASSIRAGPSITGELFF. Here the CDR3 DNA reads TGTGCCAGCAGCATTCGAGCGGGGCCGTCGATCACCGGGGAGCTGTTTTTT.

The rearrangement joins TRBV5-5 to TRBJ1-6; maybe TRBD1 (6 bases). This CDR3 is 17 amino acids long. The germline V gene encodes CDR1 SGHKS and CDR2 YYEKEE (reference sequence). The ends were cut back, 4 bases at V and 10 bases at J, with 24 bases in the middle. The CDR3 protein is CASSPGRDNRAGSPLHF. In DNA form, the CDR3 reads TGTGCCAGCAGCCCTGGCCGGGATAACAGGGCCGGCTCACCCCTCCACTTT.

This clonotype was detected a few times. V usage is TRBV7-9 and J usage is TRBJ1-1, with no clear D. V was cut by 4 bases and J by 0 bases, with 12 bases left in between. This CDR3 region has 15 residues. Germline V gene data show CDR1 as SEHNR and CDR2 as FQNEAQ (reference sequence). CDR3 protein: CASSSFSGLNTEAFF. CDR3 nucleotide sequence: TGTGCCAGCAGCTCCTTTTCCGGGCTGAACACTGAAGCTTTCTTT.

This clonotype was counted ten times or more. The chain recombines TRBV7-8 with TRBJ2-2; D unresolved. Germline V gene data show CDR1 as SGHVS and CDR2 as FQNEAQ. The V gene lost 5 bases and the J gene lost 5 bases, with 9 bases spanning the gap. This CDR3 is built from 13 residues. CDR3 nucleotide sequence: TGTGCCAGCAGCACCAAGGGTACCGGGGAGCTGTTTTTT. This encodes CASSTKGTGELFF.

This clonotype came up a few times. The chain has TRBV4-1 and TRBJ2-7, with 8 bases aligning to TRBD1. With 1 base clipped from V and 4 bases from J, the junction kept 6 bases outside the gene matches. This CDR3 has 15 amino acids. Germline V lookup: CDR1 MGHRA, CDR2 YSYEKL. The CDR3 DNA is TGCGCCAGCAGCCAAGTTCTAGGACAGGGATACGAGCAGTACTTC. It specifies CASSQVLGQGYEQYF.

The rearrangement joins TRBV7-8 to TRBJ1-4; weak D call: TRBD1 (6 bases). V dropped 5 bases and J dropped 3 bases, with 25 bases sitting between them. Germline CDR1 and CDR2: SGHVS and FQNEAQ. The CDR3 spans 19 residues. The CDR3 nucleotides read TGTGCCAGCAGCCCAAGCGTCGGGGGCGGGGGATTTTCTAATGAAAAACTGTTTTTT. Translation: CASSPSVGGGGFSNEKLFF.